Below are 30 T cell receptor beta chains sequenced from a single sample in a study of shared clonotypes between healthy human individuals. The repertoire was sequenced with immunoSEQ multiplex PCR; TCRdb's copy has only in-frame clones and lacks some. The sample gives fewer than 500,000 clones, 60% to 80% of which show up once; approximately 13% is in the top ten. The sample was PBMCs. These receptors all come from a woman in her thirties or forties in good health. Some clones in this sample may be carry-over from other donors' samples.

This chain links TRBV6-4 with TRBJ1-1, with D perhaps matching TRBD1 (5 bases). With 5 bases removed from V and 8 bases from J, the gap between germline ends came to 18 bases. This CDR3 spans 14 amino acids. Germline CDR1 and CDR2: MRHNA and SNTAGT. This CDR3 reads CASSWVLGVGEAFF. Written as DNA, the CDR3 is TGTGCCAGCAGTTGGGTACTGGGGGTTGGGGAAGCTTTCTTT.

The rearrangement uses TRBV18 and TRBJ2-5; perhaps TRBD1 as D (5 bases). The germline V and J ends were trimmed by 2 bases and 5 bases, with 12 bases remaining between them. This CDR3 is built from 14 residues. CDR1 is KGHSH, CDR2 LQKENI, per germline. The CDR3 loop is CASSPGRVVETQYF. DNA for the CDR3: TGTGCCAGCTCACCAGGCAGGGTAGTGGAGACCCAGTACTTC.

The chain links TRBV9 to TRBJ2-1; the D gene is possibly TRBD2 (6 bases). The germline CDR1 and CDR2 sequences are SGDLS and YYNGEE. V was pared by 3 bases and J by 4 bases, with 8 bases between. The CDR3 length is 13 residues. CDR3 nucleotide sequence: TGTGCCAGCAGCGGGGGACTTTACAATGAGCAGTTCTTC. This gives the protein CASSGGLYNEQFF.

The V call is TRBV6-1, the J call TRBJ2-7; D call uncertain. The CDR3 has 15 amino acids. The germline gives CDR1 MNHNS, CDR2 SASEGT. Trimming stripped 3 bases from V and 4 bases from J, with 16 bases between. CDR3 sequence reads: CASSDSLPLGYEQYF. The CDR3 DNA is TGTGCCAGCAGTGATAGTCTCCCGCTGGGATACGAGCAGTACTTC.

The chain is built from TRBV6-1 and TRBJ2-1; 9 bases agree with TRBD1. The CDR3 has 15 residues. Trimming at V came to 10 bases and at J to 9 bases, leaving 16 bases not matched to a gene. Germline assignment: CDR1 MNHNS and CDR2 SASEGT. In DNA, the CDR3 is TGTGCCACGTCACGACCGGGACAGGGTAAGGGTGAGCAGTTCTTC. It specifies CATSRPGQGKGEQFF.

V is TRBV6-5 and J is TRBJ1-2; D unclear. Trimming took off 4 bases at V and 4 bases at J, with 10 bases between the two ends. This CDR3 spans 13 amino acids. Per the germline V gene, CDR1 is MNHEY and CDR2 is SVGAGI. The CDR3 DNA sequence: TGTGCCAGCAGTTTTGAGAGAATCTATGGCTACACCTTC. It encodes CASSFERIYGYTF.

Of note for this clone: In the same sample, other DNA sequences code for this CDR3. The chain uses TRBV11-2 and TRBJ2-7; no definite D call. Germline V gene data show CDR1 as SGHAT and CDR2 as FQNNGV. V was pared by 5 bases and J by 2 bases, with 13 bases between. The CDR3 extends over 14 amino acids. CDR3 amino acids: CASSPRPGTYEQYF. DNA of the CDR3: TGTGCCAGCAGCCCTCGACCCGGAACCTACGAGCAGTACTTC.

This clone was detected ten times or more. The CDR3 loop reads CSVETSGTDTQYF. CDR3 sequence (DNA): TGCAGCGTTGAAACTAGCGGCACAGATACGCAGTATTTT. V and J are TRBV29-1 and TRBJ2-3; 7 nucleotides line up with TRBD2. The germline V gene encodes CDR1 SQVTM and CDR2 ANQGSEA. The CDR3 runs 13 residues. The V and J ends lost 2 bases and 1 base, in that order; junction bases with no gene match: 0.

V usage is TRBV5-1 and J usage is TRBJ2-3, with D unresolved. The V gene's germline CDR1 is SGHRS and CDR2 YFSETQ. Trimming took off 3 bases at V and 0 bases at J, with 11 bases between the two ends. The CDR3 is 15 residues long. CDR3 in DNA: TGCGCCAGCAGCTCCTTCCAAGGCAGCACAGATACGCAGTATTTT. Encoded protein: CASSSFQGSTDTQYF.

V usage is TRBV2 and J usage is TRBJ2-1; TRBD2 matches at 13 bases. Per germline, CDR1 SNHLY and CDR2 FYNNEI. V dropped 11 bases and J dropped 7; count of bases not matched to a gene: 8. The CDR3 is made up of 14 amino acids. The CDR3 DNA reads as TGTGCCTCCAACAAGGGACTAGCGGGAAATGAGCAGTTCTTC. Translated: CASNKGLAGNEQFF.

This chain links TRBV10-3 with TRBJ2-1; 13 nucleotides line up with TRBD2. Trimming removed 2 bases from V and 7 bases from J; junction bases left unmatched: 5. The germline V gene encodes CDR1 ENHRY and CDR2 SYGVKD. CDR3 length: 16 residues. CDR3 region: CAISEDGTSGANEQFF. The CDR3 DNA reads as TGTGCCATCAGTGAGGATGGGACTAGCGGGGCTAATGAGCAGTTCTTC.

The V and J genes are TRBV21-1 and TRBJ2-7; the table names TRBD2, a call not compared with the DNA. TRBV21-1 is flagged as a pseudogene. The CDR3 length is 18 residues. The CDR3 DNA reads TGTGCCAGCAGCAAAAAAGGGACTAGCCTACTAAGCCCCTACGAGCAGTACTTC. Translation gives CASSKKGTSLLSPYEQYF.

V is TRBV10-3 and J is TRBJ2-6; a possible D gene is TRBD1 (5 bases). V dropped 3 bases and J dropped 1 base, with 10 bases sitting between them. Germline CDR1 is ENHRY and CDR2 is SYGVKD. The length of the CDR3 is 16 residues. The chain's CDR3 is CAISDLTGSGANVLTF. The CDR3 DNA sequence: TGTGCCATCAGTGACCTTACAGGATCTGGGGCCAACGTCCTGACTTTC.

V is TRBV19 and J is TRBJ2-1; the match to TRBD2 covers 9 bases. CDR3 length equals 16 residues. Germline assignment: CDR1 LNHDA and CDR2 SQIVND (reference sequence). Trimming at V came to 9 bases and at J to 0 bases, leaving 9 bases not matched to a gene. CDR3 nucleotides: TGTGCCAGGATGAGCGGGAGGCCCTGCTCCTACAATGAGCAGTTCTTC. Its translation is CARMSGRPCSYNEQFF.

This clone was found a few times. The rearrangement links TRBV29-1 to TRBJ1-1; possible D gene TRBD1, 6 bases. The V gene lost 3 bases and the J gene lost 5 bases, with 13 bases spanning the gap. Germline V lookup: CDR1 SQVTM, CDR2 ANQGSEA. This CDR3 spans 13 amino acids. CDR3 sequence (DNA): TGCAGCGTTGACATGGGGGCGAGTACTGAAGCTTTCTTT. Translated: CSVDMGASTEAFF.

In this sample, this clone turned up a few times. The chain links TRBV19 to TRBJ1-1; D may be TRBD1 (5 bases). The CDR3 is 12 residues long. Trimming cost V 5 bases and J 5 bases, with 9 bases left between them. Germline V gene sequence: CDR1 LNHDA, CDR2 SQIVND (reference sequence). CDR3 nucleotide sequence: TGTGCCAGTAGTCAGGGAAGGACTGAAGCTTTCTTT. Amino acid sequence: CASSQGRTEAFF.

The rearrangement joins TRBV19 to TRBJ2-1, with TRBD1 as a possible D gene (6 bases). CDR1 LNHDA and CDR2 SQIVND come from the germline V gene (reference sequence). There are 13 residues in the CDR3. Trimming left V 3 bases short and J 5 bases short, with 8 bases between. The CDR3 here is CASSIGGNNEQFF. For the CDR3, the DNA is TGTGCCAGTAGTATTGGGGGCAACAATGAGCAGTTCTTC. The full variable domain, its missing parts supplied by reference TRBV19 and TRBJ2-1, is DGGITQSPKYLFRKEGQNVTLSCEQNLNHDAMYWYRQDPGQGLRLIYYSQIVNDFQKGDIAEGYSVSREKKESFPLTVTSAQKNPTAFYLCASSIGGNNEQFFGPGTRLTVL.

This clone was recorded once. This sample also contains other DNA sequences that code for the same CDR3. As DNA, the CDR3 is TGTGCCAGCAGCCTCCTCGGGCAGCCCCAGCATTTT. It specifies CASSLLGQPQHF. The chain recombines TRBV27 with TRBJ1-5; D is ambiguous. CDR3 length: 12 residues. The V gene's germline CDR1 is MNHEY and CDR2 SMNVEV (reference sequence). V dropped 6 bases and J dropped 7 bases, with 10 bases sitting between them.

This rearrangement joins TRBV18 to TRBJ2-3, with TRBD2 matching over 7 bases. This CDR3 has 15 amino acids. In germline, CDR1 is KGHSH, CDR2 LQKENI. Germline trimming cut 0 bases from V and 5 bases from J; bases unmatched to any gene: 5. The CDR3: CASSPPGGPRDTQYF. CDR3 nucleotide sequence: TGTGCCAGCTCACCACCGGGAGGGCCCCGAGATACGCAGTATTTT.

This clone was counted only a few times. The chain couples TRBV10-3 to TRBJ1-5, with D unclear. Germline V gives CDR1 ENHRY, CDR2 SYGVKD. V lost 6 bases, J lost 3 bases, and 9 bases lay in between. There are 13 residues in the CDR3. The CDR3 sequence: CAIRDFANQPQHF. In DNA, the CDR3 is TGTGCCATCAGGGACTTTGCCAATCAGCCCCAGCATTTT.

The CDR3 DNA sequence: TGTGCCAGTAGTCCCCTCAGGGGCCCGGTTGGAAACACCATATATTTT. The encoded protein is CASSPLRGPVGNTIYF. The chain links TRBV19 to TRBJ1-3; D is possibly TRBD1 (6 bases). V lost 5 bases and J lost 3, with 17 bases in between. Germline lookup yields CDR1 LNHDA and CDR2 SQIVND (reference sequence). The CDR3 extends over 16 amino acids.

The rearrangement uses TRBV28 and TRBJ2-6; the D gene is possibly TRBD2 (6 bases). Germline V gene data show CDR1 as MDHEN and CDR2 as SYDVKM. V shed 4 bases and J shed 0 bases, with 13 bases lying between them. The CDR3 consists of 17 residues. CDR3 DNA: TGTGCCAGCAGTTCGGGACTTGCCGTCTCTGGGGCCAACGTCCTGACTTTC. Its protein is CASSSGLAVSGANVLTF.

The rearrangement joins TRBV9 to TRBJ2-2; 9 bases line up with TRBD1. Germline lookup yields CDR1 SGDLS and CDR2 YYNGEE. This CDR3 region has 15 residues. V dropped 4 bases and J dropped 7; count of bases not matched to a gene: 8. The CDR3 coding sequence is TGTGCCAGCAGCCCGAGGACAGGGGAAGGCGGGGAGCTGTTTTTT. Its protein is CASSPRTGEGGELFF.

The J gene is TRBJ2-1, the V gene TRBV2, with 7 bases that match TRBD1. In germline, CDR1 is SNHLY, CDR2 FYNNEI. With V trimmed by 8 bases and J by 5 bases, 6 bases remained unmatched. The CDR3 runs 13 residues. CDR3 DNA sequence: TGTGCCAGCTCCCGGGACAGAGACAATGAGCAGTTCTTC. This encodes CASSRDRDNEQFF. Full variable domain (outside the CDR3, taken from reference TRBV2 and TRBJ2-1): EPEVTQTPSHQVTQMGQEVILRCVPISNHLYFYWYRQILGQKVEFLVSFYNNEISEKSEIFDDQFSVERPDGSNFTLKIRSTKLEDSAMYFCASSRDRDNEQFFGPGTRLTVL.

V is TRBV30 and J is TRBJ1-2; D gene unclear. The V end lost 0 bases, the J end lost 4 bases, and 12 bases lay between the germline ends. Germline loops: CDR1 GTSNPN, CDR2 SVGIG (reference sequence). This CDR3 has 14 residues. CDR3 region: CAWSVHKGVYGYTF. CDR3 in DNA: TGTGCCTGGAGTGTACATAAGGGCGTCTATGGCTACACCTTC.

The chain is built from TRBV10-1 and TRBJ2-3; D not certain. Germline lookup yields CDR1 WNHNN and CDR2 SYGVQD (reference sequence). V was pared by 3 bases and J by 6 bases, with 10 bases between. CDR3 length: 13 amino acids. The CDR3 loop reads CASSDDGLDTQYF. CDR3 DNA: TGCGCCAGCAGTGATGATGGGTTGGATACGCAGTATTTT.

This rearrangement joins TRBV29-1 to TRBJ2-2; D unclear. The CDR3 has 14 residues. The germline V gene has CDR1 SQVTM and CDR2 ANQGSEA. Deletions cut 0 bases from V and 2 bases from J, with 7 bases between. CDR3 residues: CSVEEQLNTGELFF. The CDR3 region has the DNA TGCAGCGTTGAAGAGCAGTTAAACACCGGGGAGCTGTTTTTT.

The chain employs TRBV4-1 and TRBJ2-4; the D call may be TRBD1 or TRBD2 (6 bases each). V dropped 3 bases and J dropped 6 bases, with 12 bases sitting between them. The germline V gene has CDR1 MGHRA and CDR2 YSYEKL. The CDR3 is made up of 14 amino acids. CDR3 residues: CASSHLGGGNIQYF. The CDR3 bases are TGCGCCAGCAGCCACCTCGGAGGGGGAAACATTCAGTACTTC.

The CDR3 DNA reads TGTGCCTGGGGTACCCCATCGGGTTACGAGCAGTACTTC. Amino acid sequence: CAWGTPSGYEQYF. V and J are TRBV30 and TRBJ2-7; no reliable D call. Per germline, CDR1 GTSNPN and CDR2 SVGIG (reference sequence). V was shortened by 5 bases and J by 4 bases, with 15 bases between the two germline ends. This CDR3 spans 13 amino acids.

This clone was recorded only once. V gene TRBV7-3 combines with J gene TRBJ2-2; 13 bases align to TRBD2. J lost 6 bases, V lost 4 bases, and 2 bases had no gene match. The germline V gene encodes CDR1 SGHTA and CDR2 FQGTGA. The CDR3 loop spans 15 amino acids. CDR3 bases: TGTGCCAGCAGCTCCGGACTAGCGGGAGCCGGGGAGCTGTTTTTT. Translation: CASSSGLAGAGELFF.